This TCR beta chain derives from a study of cytotoxic CD8 clonotypes in ibrutinib-treated CLL. Study-level information: Following treatment for a median around twelve months, range 6 to 36, response samples were then taken.

The assay was immunoSEQ multiplex PCR, and TCRdb's table has in-frame clones only and misses some. The data show over 150,000 clones, over 65% seen once. The ends were cut back, 1 base at V and 2 bases at J, with 3 bases in the middle. Germline CDR1 is MGHDK and CDR2 is SYGVNS. The CDR3 has 13 amino acids. This material consisted of PBMCs, taken after 12 months of ibrutinib treatment. The chain carries TRBV25-1 and TRBJ2-1; D uncertain. The receptor's source is a human donor with chronic lymphocytic leukemia. This chain's CDR3 is CASSEFTYNEQFF. The CDR3 DNA reads TGTGCCAGCAGTGAATTTACCTACAATGAGCAGTTCTTC. Full variable domain (remainder filled in from reference TRBV25-1 and TRBJ2-1): EADIYQTPRYLVIGTGKKITLECSQTMGHDKMYWYQQDPGMELHLIHYSYGVNSTEKGDLSSESTVSRIRTEHFPLTLESARPSHTSQYLCASSEFTYNEQFFGPGTRLTVL.